The T cell receptor (beta chain) under discussion was sequenced for a study of regulatory T cells in long-lasting Graves disease. For the study at large: The antithyroid drugs taken by newly diagnosed Graves' patients had been used for under 3 months. Study-level findings and limits: Relative to new patients (around 1,000), persistent patients exhibited greater sharing of public clonotypes (around 2,800).

Both iRepertoire HTBI primers and Arm-PCR of CDR3 regions were used to build the TCR beta libraries. TCRdb re-analysed the multiplex PCR reads in MiXCR, keeping a single row per CDR3 protein. The table lists 400,000 to 450,000 distinct CDR3 sequences, less than 20% of them singletons. Notes on this clonotype: Antigen unknown.

Time point here: newly diagnosed GD, antithyroid drugs for less than 3 months. RNA isolated from PBMCs was used to make the TCR library. V lost 6 bases to trimming and J lost 3 bases; unmatched junction nucleotides: 12. Germline-derived CDR1 and CDR2 are SEHNR and FQNEAQ (reference sequence). The length of the CDR3 is 17 residues. These data are also associated with another study on T cells in Graves' hyperthyroidism and ophthalmopathy. From that study: Using the HTBI primer set, a first-round RT-PCR was run on the TCR CDR3. Blood shared most expanded thyroid clonotypes above 0.001.

Material: peripheral blood mononuclear cells (PBMCs), obtained at new diagnosis, from a patient treated with antithyroid drugs. The sequence derives from a woman in her twenties or thirties with Graves disease. The chain joins TRBV7-9 to TRBJ2-1, with 9 bases fitting TRBD2. The CDR3 region has the DNA TGTGCCAGCAGGTCCCGGCCAGGGACTAGCATCTACAATGAGCAGTTCTTC. It codes for CASRSRPGTSIYNEQFF.